The table lists the clone carrying this TCR beta chain with a count of one. The V gene's germline CDR1 is LNHNV and CDR2 YYDKDF (reference sequence). Trimming removed 1 base at V and 6 bases at J, with 16 bases between. The CDR3 sequence is 17 residues long. The method was immunoSEQ multiplex PCR; TCRdb's version includes in-frame clones alone and lacks a portion of them. Of roughly 380,000 clones listed, around nine tenths are singletons. The record originates from a study of blood T cell repertoires in COVID-19. Study information: In each case, the material was cDNA or gDNA derived from T cells, B-cell-depleted T cells, or PBMCs.

Sequencing input: peripheral blood. This TCR derives from a woman aged 40 to 50 with COVID-19, enrolled during active disease. The chain joins TRBV15 to TRBJ1-6; D is ambiguous. CDR3 DNA sequence: TGTGCCACCAGCAGAGTAGTTTCGGGTGTAAGTAATTCACCCCTCCACTTT. It codes for CATSRVVSGVSNSPLHF.